A single sample is the source of the 3 T cell receptor beta chains below, sequenced in a study of memory CD8 T cells in hepatitis C reinfection. This table comes from immunoSEQ multiplex PCR, and its TCRdb copy is limited to in-frame clones, with some not included. In the table there are some 40,000 clones, roughly 90% of which are singletons. Regarding time point: peak reinfection, 3 to 8 weeks after reinfection detection. TCR sequencing was done directly ex vivo on sorted cells, without expansion in vitro. Sequenced input: naive CD8+ T cells sorted from blood. These receptors came from a man younger than 35 with hepatitis C virus infection.

This sequence joins TRBV4-1 and TRBJ2-1, with 12 positions matching TRBD2. Germline loops: CDR1 MGHRA, CDR2 YSYEKL. The CDR3 loop spans 16 amino acids. J gave up 7 bases and V 2 bases, and 6 bases lay outside the gene matches. The CDR3 loop is CASSQQTSGSENEQFF. The CDR3 region has the DNA TGCGCCAGCAGCCAACAGACTAGCGGGAGTGAAAATGAGCAGTTCTTC.

CDR3 sequence (DNA): TGTGCCAGCAGCCCCACCGGCGGGGGGAACACCGGGGAGCTGTTTTTT. Translating gives CASSPTGGGNTGELFF. The chain couples TRBV5-4 to TRBJ2-2, with 7 bases fitting TRBD2. The V gene end was trimmed by 4 bases and the J gene end by 1 base; junction bases not matched to a gene: 7. Germline V CDR1 and CDR2: SGHNT, YYREEE (reference sequence). The CDR3 loop spans 16 amino acids. The variable domain in full, completed from reference TRBV5-4 and TRBJ2-2, reads ETGVTQSPTHLIKTRGQQVTLRCSSQSGHNTVSWYQQALGQGPQFIFQYYREEENGRGNFPPRFSGLQFPNYSSELNVNALELDDSALYLCASSPTGGGNTGELFFGEGSRLTVL.

The genes are TRBV13 and TRBJ1-6; TRBD1 aligns across 8 bases. CDR1 is PRHDT, CDR2 FYEKMQ, per germline (reference sequence). The CDR3 is 15 amino acids. With 4 bases clipped from V and 3 bases from J, the junction kept 2 bases outside the gene matches. The CDR3 loop reads CASSSTGGYNSPLHF. The CDR3 nucleotides read TGTGCCAGCAGCTCCACAGGGGGCTATAATTCACCCCTCCACTTT.